These 30 T cell receptor beta chains share one sample of origin, sequenced in a study of low-dose radiotherapy and immunotherapy resistance in tumors. As to time point: after trial treatment. The treatment was: LDRT plus nivolumab, ipilimumab, low-dose cyclophosphamide and aspirin (RACIN trial). TRAV- and TRBV-specific primers primed first-strand cDNA, covering alpha and beta chains. TCR amplification used around 19 PCR cycles, a constant-region primer and a V-primer adapter. TCRdb ran MiXCR on the reads and lists one entry per CDR3 protein. This table holds around 80,000 distinct CDR3 sequences, 15% to 20% found once. The sample was PBMCs, taken after low-dose radiotherapy plus immunotherapy. Source of these receptors: a male donor with prostate cancer.

This clonotype was picked up many times. The rearrangement uses TRBV14 and TRBJ2-1, with 11 positions matching TRBD1. V lost 3 bases to trimming and J lost 6 bases; unmatched junction nucleotides: 4. Germline CDR1 reads SGHDN; CDR2 reads FVKESK. This CDR3 comprises 15 residues. CDR3: CASSHRDRGFNEQFF. The CDR3, as DNA: TGTGCCAGCAGCCACCGGGACAGGGGGTTCAATGAGCAGTTCTTC.

This clonotype has a count of ten or more. This chain connects TRBV7-8 to TRBJ2-4; tentative D call: TRBD2 (7 bases). The V gene lost 1 base and the J gene lost 3 bases, with 16 bases spanning the gap. Germline CDR1 reads SGHVS; CDR2 reads FQNEAQ. The CDR3 covers 17 residues. The CDR3 loop is CASSLELVGGGKNIQYF. For the CDR3, the DNA is TGTGCCAGCAGCTTAGAATTGGTGGGAGGGGGCAAAAACATTCAGTACTTC.

This clonotype came up many times. V and J are TRBV12-3 or TRBV12-4 and TRBJ2-5; TRBD2 aligns across 15 bases. The CDR3 extends over 18 amino acids. J gave up 3 bases and V 5 bases, and 10 bases lay outside the gene matches. The CDR3 sequence is CASSPGTSGRPGKETQYF. The CDR3, as DNA: TGTGCCAGCAGTCCGGGGACTAGCGGGAGGCCGGGGAAAGAGACCCAGTACTTC.

The chain links TRBV6-5 to TRBJ2-7; 7 bases map to TRBD2. Trimming removed 7 bases from V and 8 bases from J; junction bases left unmatched: 8. Germline-derived CDR1 and CDR2 are MNHEY and SVGAGI. This CDR3 has 12 residues. CDR3 nucleotides: TGTGCCAGCACTCCCGTGGGAGGGCAGCAGTACTTC. The encoded protein is CASTPVGGQQYF.

In this sample, this clonotype turned up many times. The chain couples TRBV30 to TRBJ2-1; D is undetermined. Between the trimmed V and J ends, which lost 6 bases and 3 bases, there was a span of 9 bases. CDR1 is GTSNPN and CDR2 is SVGIG in the germline V gene (reference sequence). The CDR3 totals 12 residues. CDR3 DNA sequence: TGTGCCTGTACCACTAACTACAATGAGCAGTTCTTC. This translates into CACTTNYNEQFF.

This clonotype appeared many times. The chain employs TRBV7-2 and TRBJ2-2; D uncertain. CDR3 length equals 12 residues. V lost 5 bases and J 7 bases, leaving 8 bases between the germline ends. Germline V lookup: CDR1 SGHTA, CDR2 FQGNSA. The CDR3 DNA reads as TGTGCCAGCAGCAGGAGTGGCGGGGAGCTGTTTTTT. Its translation: CASSRSGGELFF.

This clonotype was detected only a few times. The V call is TRBV6-1, the J call TRBJ1-1; no clear D gene. V shed 5 bases and J shed 2 bases, with 9 bases lying between them. The CDR3 extends over 13 amino acids. CDR1 is MNHNS and CDR2 is SASEGT in the germline V gene. The CDR3 region is CASSPGTNTEAFF. CDR3 bases: TGTGCCAGCAGTCCCGGTACCAACACTGAAGCTTTCTTT.

This clonotype was recorded many times. The rearrangement uses TRBV11-3 and TRBJ2-1; 13 nucleotides align to TRBD2. V was pared by 4 bases and J by 5 bases, with 2 bases of the junction left unmatched. The CDR3 consists of 15 residues. Germline CDR1 and CDR2: SGHNT and YENEEA. CDR3 region: CASSSGLAGDNEQFF. As DNA, the CDR3 is TGTGCCAGCAGCTCCGGACTAGCGGGAGACAATGAGCAGTTCTTC. Combining the CDR3 with reference TRBV11-3 and TRBJ2-1 gives the whole variable domain EAGVVQSPRYKIIEKKQPVAFWCNPISGHNTLYWYLQNLGQGPELLIRYENEEAVDDSQLPKDRFSAERLKGVDSTLKIQPAELGDSAVYLCASSSGLAGDNEQFFGPGTRLTVL.

This clonotype showed up many times. The CDR3 here is CASSVTERRTEAFF. The DNA for the CDR3 is TGTGCCAGCAGCGTCACCGAAAGGCGCACTGAAGCTTTCTTT. The gene calls are TRBV9 and TRBJ1-1; the D is unclear. The CDR3 loop spans 14 amino acids. Germline lookup yields CDR1 SGDLS and CDR2 YYNGEE. Trimming cost V 2 bases and J 4 bases, with 12 bases left between them. Variable domain in full (rest from reference TRBV9 and TRBJ1-1): DSGVTQTPKHLITATGQRVTLRCSPRSGDLSVYWYQQSLDQGLQFLIQYYNGEERAKGNILERFSAQQFPDLHSELNLSSLELGDSALYFCASSVTERRTEAFFGQGTRLTVV.

This clonotype was observed many times. The chain has TRBV6-5 and TRBJ1-4; D is undetermined. Germline V gives CDR1 MNHEY, CDR2 SVGAGI. Trimming took 0 bases from V and 7 from J, leaving 12 bases between them. This CDR3 spans 15 amino acids. The CDR3 here is CASSYSRPSGEKLFF. The DNA of the CDR3 is TGTGCCAGCAGTTACTCCCGGCCGAGTGGTGAAAAACTGTTTTTT.

Ten or more counts support this clonotype. The chain combines TRBV6-2 or TRBV6-3 with TRBJ1-5; the match to TRBD1 covers 7 bases. This CDR3 is 13 amino acids long. Trimming took 8 bases from V and 6 from J; bases not matched to a gene: 7. Germline V gives CDR1 MNHEY, CDR2 SVGEGT. CDR3 nucleotide sequence: TGTGCCAGCGTAGACAGGGATGCTCAGCCCCAGCATTTT. Protein sequence: CASVDRDAQPQHF.

This clonotype appeared many times. The rearrangement uses TRBV7-9 and TRBJ2-5; 9 nucleotides align to TRBD1. J was trimmed by 5 bases and V by 7 bases; bases with no gene match: 8. The CDR3 covers 14 residues. Germline values: CDR1 SEHNR, CDR2 FQNEAQ (reference sequence). The CDR3 sequence: CASTTGTGRETQYF. The CDR3 nucleotides read TGTGCCAGCACCACCGGGACAGGGAGGGAGACCCAGTACTTC. Full variable domain (remainder filled in from reference TRBV7-9 and TRBJ2-5): DTGVSQNPRHKITKRGQNVTFRCDPISEHNRLYWYRQTLGQGPEFLTYFQNEAQLEKSRLLSDRFSAERPKGSFSTLEIQRTEQGDSAMYLCASTTGTGRETQYFGPGTRLLVL.

This clonotype appeared many times. This chain's CDR3 is CASSPIGTRYNEQFF. The DNA for the CDR3 is TGTGCCAGCAGCCCAATTGGGACTAGATACAATGAGCAGTTCTTC. This chain uses TRBV27 with TRBJ2-1; 8 bases line up with TRBD2. This CDR3 region has 15 residues. V shed 6 bases, J shed 4 bases, and the junction held 8 bases outside the gene matches. Per germline, CDR1 MNHEY and CDR2 SMNVEV (reference sequence).

This clonotype showed up many times. This chain links TRBV24-1 with TRBJ2-2; TRBD1 matches at 10 bases. Germline V gene sequence: CDR1 KGHDR, CDR2 SFDVKD. The CDR3 runs 15 residues. Trimming took 5 bases from V and 7 from J; bases not matched to a gene: 6. CDR3 in amino acids: CATSGGQGVNGELFF. The CDR3 nucleotides are TGTGCCACCAGTGGTGGACAGGGGGTGAACGGGGAGCTGTTTTTT.

This clonotype was found many times. The chain employs TRBV28 and TRBJ2-4, with D possibly being TRBD2 (5 bases). Germline values: CDR1 MDHEN, CDR2 SYDVKM. The CDR3 spans 14 residues. V gave up 6 bases and J gave up 0 bases, with 9 bases separating them. This CDR3 reads CASSEGVAKNIQYF. The CDR3 DNA sequence: TGTGCCAGCAGCGAGGGAGTAGCCAAAAACATTCAGTACTTC.

This clonotype was seen ten or more times. The CDR3 here is CASSEGTGTGNTIYF. As DNA, the CDR3 is TGTGCCAGCAGTGAAGGGACAGGGACGGGAAACACCATATATTTT. The chain links TRBV6-1 to TRBJ1-3, with 8 nucleotides matching TRBD1. The V and J ends lost 1 base and 4 bases, in that order; junction bases with no gene match: 3. Germline V CDR1 and CDR2: MNHNS, SASEGT. CDR3 length equals 15 residues.

This clonotype was observed many times. This chain uses TRBV29-1 with TRBJ2-5; 10 bases are a match to TRBD2. The CDR3 length is 14 residues. Unmatched junction bases numbered 3, after V lost 0 bases and J lost 5 bases. Germline V gives CDR1 SQVTM, CDR2 ANQGSEA. The CDR3 region is CSVEEELAGETQYF. Written as DNA, the CDR3 is TGCAGCGTTGAAGAGGAACTAGCGGGGGAGACCCAGTACTTC.

This clonotype was seen ten or more times. This chain connects TRBV7-7 to TRBJ2-2; perhaps TRBD2 as D (6 bases). Deletions cut 1 base from V and 5 bases from J, with 8 bases between. Looked up from germline, CDR1 is SSHAT and CDR2 is FNYEAQ (reference sequence). The CDR3 spans 14 residues. CDR3 in amino acids: CASSLDGGTGELFF. CDR3 DNA: TGTGCCAGCAGCTTAGACGGGGGAACCGGGGAGCTGTTTTTT. Looking up the rest from reference TRBV7-7 and TRBJ2-2 gives the full variable domain: GAGVSQSPRYKVTKRGQDVTLRCDPISSHATLYWYQQALGQGPEFLTYFNYEAQPDKSGLPSDRFSAERPEGSISTLTIQRTEQRDSAMYRCASSLDGGTGELFFGEGSRLTVL.

In this sample, this clonotype turned up a few times. The chain joins TRBV6-2 or TRBV6-3 to TRBJ2-7; D possibly matches TRBD1 or TRBD2 (6 bases each). This CDR3 comprises 13 residues. Germline assignment: CDR1 MNHEY and CDR2 SVGEGT. The ends were cut back, 8 bases at V and 1 base at J, with 12 bases in the middle. The CDR3 DNA is TGTGCCAGCGGGGGGACACAATCCTACGAGCAGTACTTC. Amino acids: CASGGTQSYEQYF.

There are many counts of this clonotype. The chain couples TRBV6-6 to TRBJ2-1; a weak D match, TRBD2 (5 bases). Trimming cost V 6 bases and J 0 bases, with 9 bases left between them. CDR1 and CDR2 from the germline V gene are MNHNY and SVGAGI (reference sequence). The CDR3 totals 14 residues. CDR3 nucleotide sequence: TGTGCCAGCAGCCCGGGAATCTCCTACAATGAGCAGTTCTTC. The encoded protein is CASSPGISYNEQFF.

This clonotype was recorded many times. The J gene is TRBJ2-1, the V gene TRBV7-9, with 8 bases aligning to TRBD2. The CDR3 covers 15 residues. Germline CDR1 is SEHNR and CDR2 is FQNEAQ (reference sequence). J gave up 8 bases and V 1 base, and 7 bases lay outside the gene matches. The CDR3 sequence is CASSLVSGRVDEQFF. CDR3 DNA: TGTGCCAGCAGCTTAGTATCCGGGAGGGTCGATGAGCAGTTCTTC.

This clonotype was picked up many times. The chain carries TRBV28 and TRBJ2-5; 10 bases are a match to TRBD2. Germline CDR1 MDHEN, CDR2 SYDVKM. This CDR3 is built from 12 residues. V trimming: 6 bases; J trimming: 5 bases; junction bases outside the gene matches: 0. CDR3 sequence reads: CASRAGGETQYF. The DNA of the CDR3 is TGTGCCAGCAGAGCGGGGGGGGAGACCCAGTACTTC.

This clonotype was observed many times. The chain carries TRBV19 and TRBJ2-7; D is tentatively TRBD1 or TRBD2 (6 bases each). This CDR3 region has 11 residues. CDR1 and CDR2 from the germline V gene are LNHDA and SQIVND (reference sequence). V dropped 9 bases and J dropped 4 bases, with 10 bases sitting between them. CDR3 protein: CASGGPYEQYF. CDR3 in DNA: TGTGCCAGCGGGGGCCCTTACGAGCAGTACTTC.

This clonotype has ten or more counts. This chain links TRBV18 with TRBJ2-2, with D unclear. This CDR3 region has 13 residues. Germline-derived CDR1 and CDR2 are KGHSH and LQKENI. V was pared by 2 bases and J by 7 bases, with 8 bases between. The CDR3 reads CASSPTPLGELFF. In nucleotides, the CDR3 is TGTGCCAGCTCACCAACGCCCCTCGGGGAGCTGTTTTTT.

This clonotype was seen repeatedly, ten times or more. The V gene is TRBV5-8, the J gene TRBJ2-1, with D perhaps being TRBD1 or TRBD2 (6 bases each). V gave up 4 bases and J gave up 6 bases, with 14 bases separating them. The CDR3 is 14 amino acids. The germline CDR1 and CDR2 sequences are SGHTS and YDEGEE. The CDR3 loop is CASSGGTPLNEQFF. CDR3 in DNA: TGTGCCAGCAGCGGGGGGACACCCCTCAATGAGCAGTTCTTC. Looking up the rest from reference TRBV5-8 and TRBJ2-1 gives the full variable domain: EAGVTQSPTHLIKTRGQQATLRCSPISGHTSVYWYQQALGLGLQFLLWYDEGEERNRGNFPPRFSGRQFPNYSSELNVNALELEDSALYLCASSGGTPLNEQFFGPGTRLTVL.

This clonotype was seen at least ten times. V and J are TRBV7-2 and TRBJ2-7, with D possibly TRBD1 on 6 matching bases. This CDR3 contains 16 residues. The V end lost 1 base, the J end lost 7 bases, and 20 bases lay between the germline ends. Germline V gene lookup returns CDR1 SGHTA and CDR2 FQGNSA. The CDR3 DNA sequence: TGTGCCAGCAGCTTAGTATCGGGCAGGCAAGGGGGTGAGCAGTACTTC. The encoded protein is CASSLVSGRQGGEQYF.

This clonotype has a count of ten or more. V usage is TRBV20-1 and J usage is TRBJ2-6; maybe TRBD1 (5 bases). CDR1 and CDR2 from the germline V gene are DFQATT and SNEGSKA (reference sequence). The CDR3 sequence is 14 residues long. V was trimmed by 0 bases and J by 2 bases, leaving 5 bases between them. DNA of the CDR3: TGCAGTGCTAGAGACAGGGCTGGGGCCAACGTCCTGACTTTC. It yields the protein CSARDRAGANVLTF.

About this clonotype itself: A single base separates this from a much larger clone, so it may be a read error. V and J are TRBV20-1 and TRBJ2-7; no definite D call. The V and J ends lost 6 bases and 7 bases respectively, with 22 bases between them. Looked up from germline, CDR1 is DFQATT and CDR2 is SNEGSKA (reference sequence). The CDR3 is 14 amino acids. This CDR3 reads CSAPQKPETNEQYF. The CDR3, as DNA: TGCAGTGCGCCCCAAAAGCCGGAGACCAATGAGCAGTACTTC.

There are many counts of this clonotype. The chain carries TRBV28 and TRBJ2-1, with TRBD2 identical over 8 bases. The CDR3 totals 12 residues. The V segment lost 8 bases and the J segment 11 bases; nucleotides outside the gene matches: 8. Germline V gives CDR1 MDHEN, CDR2 SYDVKM. The CDR3 loop reads CASFGSGTKQFF. The CDR3 nucleotides read TGTGCCAGCTTTGGTAGCGGGACCAAGCAGTTCTTC.

This clonotype was detected many times. This sequence joins TRBV27 and TRBJ2-7; 8 bases match TRBD1. Germline loops: CDR1 MNHEY, CDR2 SMNVEV (reference sequence). The V and J ends lost 3 bases and 3 bases, in that order; junction bases with no gene match: 7. This CDR3 contains 15 residues. CDR3 amino acids: CASSFKTGEYYEQYF. CDR3 sequence (DNA): TGTGCCAGCAGTTTTAAGACAGGGGAATACTACGAGCAGTACTTC.